This T cell receptor (beta chain) appears in the sequencing data of a study of human CD8 memory T cell subsets. Construction of TCR beta libraries was accomplished by means of UMI-labeled 5' RACE. In the original processing: TCR beta libraries each contained about 3,000 to 18,000 functional CDR3 beta clonotypes. Following a re-call of the 5' RACE reads, TCRdb has one entry per CDR3 protein and lacks DNA. TCRdb's processing, not the authors', yielded these V and J calls. In all, the sample yields 9,500 to 15,000 distinct CDR3 sequences. Germline V gene lookup returns CDR1 MNHEY and CDR2 SVGEGT. The CDR3 contains 11 residues.

This receptor was taken from a human donor in good health. The V gene is TRBV6-2 or TRBV6-3, the J gene TRBJ2-7. The sequenced sample was CD8+ T cells from PBMCs. The CDR3 is CASPTLYEQYF.